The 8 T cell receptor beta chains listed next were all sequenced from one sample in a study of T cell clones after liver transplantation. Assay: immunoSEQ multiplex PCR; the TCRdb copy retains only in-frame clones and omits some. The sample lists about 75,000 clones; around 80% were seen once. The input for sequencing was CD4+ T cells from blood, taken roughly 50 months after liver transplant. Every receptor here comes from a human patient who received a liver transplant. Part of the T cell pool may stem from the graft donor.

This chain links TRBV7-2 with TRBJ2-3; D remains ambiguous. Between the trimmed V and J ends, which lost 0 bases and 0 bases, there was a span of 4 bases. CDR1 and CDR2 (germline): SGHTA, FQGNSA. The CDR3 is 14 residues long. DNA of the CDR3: TGTGCCAGCAGCTTAGCTACCAGCACAGATACGCAGTATTTT. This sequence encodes CASSLATSTDTQYF. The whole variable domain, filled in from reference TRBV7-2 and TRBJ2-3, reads GAGVSQSPSNKVTEKGKDVELRCDPISGHTALYWYRQSLGQGLEFLIYFQGNSAPDKSGLPSDRFSAERTGGSVSTLTIQRTQQEDSAVYLCASSLATSTDTQYFGPGTRLTVL.

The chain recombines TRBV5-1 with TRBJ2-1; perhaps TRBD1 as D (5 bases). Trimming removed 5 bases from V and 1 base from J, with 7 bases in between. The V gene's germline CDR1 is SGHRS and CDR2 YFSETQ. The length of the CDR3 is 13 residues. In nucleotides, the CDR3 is TGCGCCAGCAGTACAGGATCCTACAATGAGCAGTTCTTC. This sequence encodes CASSTGSYNEQFF. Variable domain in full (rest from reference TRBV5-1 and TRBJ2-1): KAGVTQTPRYLIKTRGQQVTLSCSPISGHRSVSWYQQTPGQGLQFLFEYFSETQRNKGNFPGRFSGRQFSNSRSEMNVSTLELGDSALYLCASSTGSYNEQFFGPGTRLTVL.

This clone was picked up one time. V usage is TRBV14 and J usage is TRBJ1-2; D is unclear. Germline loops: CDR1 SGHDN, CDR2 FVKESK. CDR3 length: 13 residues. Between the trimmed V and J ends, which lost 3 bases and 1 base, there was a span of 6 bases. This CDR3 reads CASSQQVNYGYTF. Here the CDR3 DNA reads TGTGCCAGCAGCCAGCAGGTTAACTATGGCTACACCTTC.

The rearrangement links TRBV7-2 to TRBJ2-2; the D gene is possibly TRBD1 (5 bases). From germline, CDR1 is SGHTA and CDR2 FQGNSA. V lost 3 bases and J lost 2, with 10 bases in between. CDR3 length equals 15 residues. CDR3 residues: CASSFDSVNTGELFF. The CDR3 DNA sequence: TGTGCCAGCAGCTTTGACAGCGTAAACACCGGGGAGCTGTTTTTT. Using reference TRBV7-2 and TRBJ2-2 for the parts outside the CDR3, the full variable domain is GAGVSQSPSNKVTEKGKDVELRCDPISGHTALYWYRQSLGQGLEFLIYFQGNSAPDKSGLPSDRFSAERTGGSVSTLTIQRTQQEDSAVYLCASSFDSVNTGELFFGEGSRLTVL.

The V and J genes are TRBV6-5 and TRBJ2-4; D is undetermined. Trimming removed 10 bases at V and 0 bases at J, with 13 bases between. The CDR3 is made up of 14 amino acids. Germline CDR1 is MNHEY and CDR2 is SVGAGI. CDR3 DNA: TGTGCCACCAGATCGCCCTTAGCCAAAAACATTCAGTACTTC. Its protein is CATRSPLAKNIQYF.

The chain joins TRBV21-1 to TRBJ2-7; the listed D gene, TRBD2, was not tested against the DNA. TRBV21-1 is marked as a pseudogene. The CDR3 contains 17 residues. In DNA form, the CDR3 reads TGTGCCAGCAGCAAAGTTTTAACGGGAGGAAACTCCTACGAGCAGTACTTC. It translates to CASSKVLTGGNSYEQYF.

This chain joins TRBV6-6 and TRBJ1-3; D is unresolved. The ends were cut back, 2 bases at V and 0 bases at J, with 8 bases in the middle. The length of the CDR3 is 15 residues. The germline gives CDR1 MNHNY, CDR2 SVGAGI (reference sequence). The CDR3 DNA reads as TGTGCCAGCAGTTACGGCGGGGACTCTGGAAACACCATATATTTT. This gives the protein CASSYGGDSGNTIYF.

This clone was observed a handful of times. In DNA, the CDR3 is TGTGCCAGCAGCCCCGACAGCAATCAGCCCCAGCATTTT. As protein: CASSPDSNQPQHF. The V gene is TRBV5-4, the J gene TRBJ1-5; D gene ambiguous. The CDR3 has 13 amino acids. Per germline, CDR1 SGHNT and CDR2 YYREEE (reference sequence). V dropped 4 bases and J dropped 1 base, with 6 bases sitting between them. Complete variable domain (other parts from reference TRBV5-4 and TRBJ1-5): ETGVTQSPTHLIKTRGQQVTLRCSSQSGHNTVSWYQQALGQGPQFIFQYYREEENGRGNFPPRFSGLQFPNYSSELNVNALELDDSALYLCASSPDSNQPQHFGDGTRLSIL.